This is a list of T cell receptor beta chains from one sample in a study of T cells in Graves' hyperthyroidism and ophthalmopathy. TCRdb used MiXCR to reprocess the multiplex PCR reads, holding one entry per CDR3 protein. The sample has approximately 300,000 distinct CDR3 sequences, roughly 15% seen once. Material for sequencing was blood. The receptors here all came from a young man with Graves' hyperthyroidism. Each CDR3 is given with its conserved first and last residue. The D gene is left open where the match is weak. Rows give clone size only sometimes, using once, few, many, or a class for an expanded clone.

D: -; V: TRBV11-2; size: many; J: TRBJ2-7; CDR3: CASSQGHTYEQYF; DNA: TGTGCCAGCAGCCAGGGACATACCTACGAGCAGTACTTC
D: -; V: TRBV27; size: -; J: TRBJ2-3; CDR3: CASSLSTGSGNIDTQYF; DNA: TGTGCCAGCAGTCTCTCAACTGGGAGTGGGAACATAGATACGCAGTATTTT
D: -; V: TRBV5-1; size: -; J: TRBJ1-6; CDR3: CASSWGDGGNSPLHF; DNA: TGCGCCAGCAGCTGGGGGGACGGCGGTAATTCACCCCTCCACTTT
D: TRBD1; V: TRBV4-1; size: -; J: TRBJ2-7; CDR3: CASSQGPLTGVPYEQYF; DNA: TGCGCCAGCAGCCAAGGCCCACTGACAGGGGTCCCCTACGAGCAGTACTTC
D: -; V: TRBV18; size: many; J: TRBJ2-1; CDR3: CASSGPEQFF; DNA: TGTGCCAGCTCAGGCCCTGAGCAGTTCTTC
D: -; V: TRBV6-1; size: few; J: TRBJ1-6; CDR3: CASSYLAGSSYNSPLHF; DNA: TGTGCCAGCAGCTATCTTGCCGGGAGCTCCTATAATTCACCCCTCCACTTT
D: TRBD1; V: TRBV5-4; size: -; J: TRBJ1-2; CDR3: CASSPRQGSPGYTF; DNA: TGTGCCAGCAGCCCAAGACAGGGGTCCCCTGGCTACACCTTC
D: TRBD2; V: TRBV6-1; size: many; J: TRBJ2-7; CDR3: CASSEAPGGGTYEQYF; DNA: TGTGCCAGCAGTGAAGCGCCCGGGGGGGGGACCTACGAGCAGTACTTC
D: -; V: TRBV5-1; size: many; J: TRBJ1-1; CDR3: CASREVMNTEAFF; DNA: TGCGCCAGCAGAGAAGTAATGAACACTGAAGCTTTCTTT
D: TRBD2; V: TRBV2; size: many; J: TRBJ2-1; CDR3: CASSPRALAAYRDEQFF; DNA: TGTGCCAGCAGTCCCCGGGCGCTAGCGGCCTACCGCGATGAGCAGTTCTTC
D: TRBD2; V: TRBV12-3/TRBV12-4; size: many; J: TRBJ2-2; CDR3: CASSQGLAGEVGELFF; DNA: TGTGCCAGCAGTCAAGGACTAGCGGGAGAGGTCGGGGAGCTGTTTTTT
D: -; V: TRBV6-1; size: many; J: TRBJ2-5; CDR3: CASSEPGARETQYF; DNA: TGTGCCAGCAGTGAGCCGGGGGCGCGGGAGACCCAGTACTTC
D: -; V: TRBV29-1; size: many; J: TRBJ2-7; CDR3: CSVDVGDSYEQYF; DNA: TGCAGCGTTGACGTAGGGGACTCCTACGAGCAGTACTTC
D: TRBD2; V: TRBV2; size: -; J: TRBJ2-5; CDR3: CASRDGRGEFETQYF; DNA: TGTGCCAGCAGGGACGGACGGGGGGAATTCGAGACCCAGTACTTC
D: -; V: TRBV28; size: many; J: TRBJ2-7; CDR3: CASRPRPGKRLYEQYF; DNA: TGTGCCAGCAGACCAAGGCCCGGAAAGAGGCTCTACGAGCAGTACTTC
D: -; V: TRBV24-1; size: few; J: TRBJ2-5; CDR3: CATSDLGGTQYF; DNA: TGTGCCACCAGTGATTTGGGTGGGACCCAGTACTTC
D: -; V: TRBV28; size: -; J: TRBJ2-7; CDR3: CASSFITDYEQYF; DNA: TGTGCCAGCAGTTTTATAACCGACTACGAGCAGTACTTC
D: -; V: TRBV3-1; size: many; J: TRBJ2-5; CDR3: CASSHGEETQYF; DNA: TGTGCCAGCAGCCATGGGGAAGAGACCCAGTACTTC
D: -; V: TRBV5-4; size: few; J: TRBJ1-2; CDR3: CASSSGGYYGYTF; DNA: TGTGCCAGCAGCTCGGGCGGGTACTATGGCTACACCTTC
D: -; V: TRBV7-2; size: many; J: TRBJ2-1; CDR3: CASSLAVLSRNEQFF; DNA: TGTGCCAGCAGCTTAGCGGTCCTGAGCCGAAATGAGCAGTTCTTC
D: -; V: TRBV7-9; size: few; J: TRBJ1-1; CDR3: CASSLLVRENTEAFF; DNA: TGTGCCAGCAGCTTATTGGTCAGGGAAAACACTGAAGCTTTCTTT
D: -; V: TRBV2; size: -; J: TRBJ2-1; CDR3: CASSLDRLGEQFF; DNA: TGTGCCAGCAGCTTGGACCGTCTCGGGGAGCAGTTCTTC
D: TRBD1; V: TRBV9; size: few; J: TRBJ2-3; CDR3: CASSVDSVGQGVTDTQYF; DNA: TGTGCCAGCAGCGTAGATTCGGTGGGGCAGGGGGTGACAGATACGCAGTATTTT
D: -; V: TRBV10-3; size: few; J: TRBJ1-1; CDR3: CAIRAADTEAFF; DNA: TGTGCCATCAGAGCTGCAGACACTGAAGCTTTCTTT
D: -; V: TRBV28; size: many; J: TRBJ1-2; CDR3: CASSSPGAPWASNYGYTF; DNA: TGTGCCAGCAGTAGTCCGGGGGCCCCCTGGGCATCTAACTATGGCTACACCTTC
D: -; V: TRBV7-8; size: -; J: TRBJ1-6; CDR3: CASSLLGPDDSPLHF; DNA: TGTGCCAGCAGCTTGTTGGGGCCCGACGATTCACCCCTCCACTTT
D: -; V: TRBV6-1; size: many; J: TRBJ2-5; CDR3: CASNGSPGLPSDRLGQETQYF; DNA: TGTGCCAGCAACGGTTCCCCGGGACTTCCCTCCGATAGGTTAGGACAAGAGACCCAGTACTTC
D: -; V: TRBV30; size: many; J: TRBJ1-1; CDR3: CAWSVPQGRGEAFF; DNA: TGTGCCTGGAGTGTACCACAGGGTAGGGGTGAAGCTTTCTTT
D: -; V: TRBV7-9; size: -; J: TRBJ2-2; CDR3: CASSLEIDTGELFF; DNA: TGTGCCAGCAGCTTAGAGATAGACACCGGGGAGCTGTTTTTT
D: -; V: TRBV11-2; size: many; J: TRBJ2-7; CDR3: CASSLSVTGRRYEQYF; DNA: TGTGCCAGCAGCTTATCAGTAACGGGGAGACGTTACGAGCAGTACTTC
D: -; V: TRBV6-1; size: many; J: TRBJ2-7; CDR3: CASSIQGFRTYEQYF; DNA: TGTGCCAGCAGTATACAGGGATTCAGGACTTACGAGCAGTACTTC
D: TRBD1; V: TRBV5-1; size: many; J: TRBJ2-3; CDR3: CASSDPRQGGTDTQYF; DNA: TGCGCCAGCAGCGACCCCCGACAGGGAGGCACAGATACGCAGTATTTT
D: TRBD1; V: TRBV4-1; size: few; J: TRBJ1-5; CDR3: CASSQAMTGPNQPQHF; DNA: TGCGCCAGCAGCCAAGCAATGACAGGGCCGAATCAGCCCCAGCATTTT
D: -; V: TRBV5-1; size: few; J: TRBJ2-2; CDR3: CASSPGRASNTGELFF; DNA: TGCGCCAGCAGCCCCGGGCGGGCCTCGAACACCGGGGAGCTGTTTTTT
D: -; V: TRBV2; size: -; J: TRBJ1-2; CDR3: CASSEDWTGYTF; DNA: TGTGCCAGCAGTGAAGACTGGACTGGCTACACCTTC
D: -; V: TRBV5-4; size: few; J: TRBJ2-7; CDR3: CASSLYGSFGEQYF; DNA: TGTGCCAGCAGCTTGTATGGTTCTTTTGGGGAGCAGTACTTC
D: TRBD2; V: TRBV6-2/TRBV6-3; size: -; J: TRBJ2-3; CDR3: CASRDGLAGTTDTQYF; DNA: TGTGCCAGCAGGGATGGACTAGCGGGGACCACAGATACGCAGTATTTT